This TCR beta chain originates from a study of T-cell reconstitution after alpha-beta-depleted transplantation in children (dated by TCRdb to between 2015 and 2016). Broadly, across the study: Using TCR repertoire profiling, the study quantitatively followed how T-cell immune reconstitution unfolded in children after TCRalphabeta/CD19-depleted allogeneic hematopoietic cell transplantation.

The table lists this clonotype with many counts. Its antigen is currently not known. Nothing much larger sits one base from this clone, and base qualities are not available. The method was PCR. Instrument used: Illumina HiSeq 2500. Molecular barcoding was employed in the preparation of TCR libraries, with unique molecular identifiers being used to normalize TCRbeta repertoire quantification. TCRdb took the public reads, trimmed them with fastp at Q25, ran MiXCR for clone calling and kept in-frame beta chains. Each entry merges the rows of one CDR3 protein and shows their most common DNA and genes. This sample holds around 200,000 distinct CDR3 sequences; 6.5% to 7.5% were observed only once. The ten most abundant clones make up roughly 3% of the sample. The clonotype comes from a human donor who donated a stem cell graft to a child with Wiskott-Aldrich syndrome. The source material was PBMCs from the stem cell graft donor, sampled from the stem cell graft.

The CDR3: CASSLQSSYNEQFF. The DNA is TGCGCCAGCAGCTTACAGAGCTCCTACAATGAGCAGTTCTTC. The sequence links TRBV5-1 to TRBJ2-1; confidence is insufficient to name the D gene. The germline V gene supplies CDR1 SGHRS and CDR2 YFSETQ. The CDR3, from cysteine to phenylalanine, totals 14 residues. The read is trimmed to its CDR3 DNA, 42 bases read in frame from base 1. V and J lose 2 bases and 0 bases, and a span of 6 bases separates them.